The source of this TCR beta chain is a study of radiotherapy plus CTLA-4 blockade in lung cancer. About the research overall: An objective response was seen in roughly a sixth of patients, and disease control in around 33%.

In this sample, this clone turned up once. What it binds is not known. Libraries were prepared by immunoSEQ multiplex PCR; TCRdb keeps only in-frame clonotypes and omits some of them. Counted here are more than 40,000 clones, 75% to 90% occurring once; the ten biggest clones make up 3.3%. Focal radiation was given together with CTLA-4 blockade (ipilimumab) to patients with chemo-refractory metastatic non-small-cell lung cancer. Germline lookup yields CDR1 MNHEY and CDR2 SVGAGI. The length of the CDR3 is 16 residues. The J segment lost 5 bases and the V segment lost 0 bases, leaving 7 bases of the junction unmatched. Study-wide results and caveats: Subsequent to radiotherapy plus ipilimumab, tumor-derived TCR clones underwent expansion in blood. In blood, early T cell clone dynamics reportedly predicted response best, together with interferon-beta.

The origin of this receptor is a human donor with non-small cell lung cancer who had stable disease on radiotherapy plus ipilimumab. This chain uses TRBV6-5 with TRBJ1-2, with 9 bases lining up with TRBD1. Material: peripheral blood, obtained from a patient treated with radiotherapy plus ipilimumab. The CDR3 is CASSYSKRQGEYGYTF. CDR3 DNA sequence: TGTGCCAGCAGTTACTCGAAAAGACAGGGGGAATATGGCTACACCTTC.